These 8 T cell receptor beta chains were all obtained from the same sample, sequenced in a study of metastatic and nonmetastatic thyroid tumors. From the PCR reads, TCRdb re-called clones with MiXCR. This sample yields 20,000 to 25,000 clones, of which roughly 24% are seen a single time; 5% to 7% belongs to the top ten. All patients were treatment-naive before thyroid surgery. Sequencing was performed on tumor tissue. These receptors were taken from a female donor with papillary thyroid cancer or a benign thyroid nodule (not recorded which). Some clones in this sample may be carry-over from other donors' samples.

This clone counts as medium-sized. The chain employs TRBV6-1 and TRBJ2-7, with 12 bases matching TRBD1. Looked up from germline, CDR1 is MNHNS and CDR2 is SASEGT. V was pared by 7 bases and J by 0 bases, with 10 bases of the junction left unmatched. There are 17 residues in the CDR3. CDR3 in amino acids: CASKGDRGRWDSYEQYF. In DNA form, the CDR3 reads TGTGCCAGCAAGGGGGACAGGGGGCGTTGGGACTCCTACGAGCAGTACTTC.

Details on this clone: The junction does not match germline at one end; this may be a read error. This sequence joins TRBV20-1 and TRBJ1-2, with TRBD1 matching over 7 bases. The CDR3 contains 14 residues. Germline CDR1 DFQATT, CDR2 SNEGSKA (reference sequence). In nucleotides, the CDR3 is TGCAGTTCTAGCCCCTCAGGGGGAAACTATGGCTTCACCTTC. Amino acids: CSSSPSGGNYGFTF.

In this sample, this clone turned up a few times. The CDR3 DNA reads as TGTGCCAGCAGTTTAACGGGACAGAACAATGAGCAGTTCTTC. Its translation is CASSLTGQNNEQFF. The chain couples TRBV28 to TRBJ2-1, with 7 bases fitting TRBD1. Germline CDR1 and CDR2: MDHEN and SYDVKM. V shed 2 bases, J shed 5 bases, and the junction held 3 bases outside the gene matches. This CDR3 is 14 amino acids long.

The chain joins TRBV20-1 to TRBJ2-7; 12 nucleotides agree with TRBD2. Unmatched junction bases numbered 14, after V lost 5 bases and J lost 3 bases. From germline, CDR1 is DFQATT and CDR2 SNEGSKA (reference sequence). The CDR3 sequence is 17 residues long. Written as DNA, the CDR3 is TGCAGTGCTCCAAATCCCGTGACTAGCGGGAGTGTCTACGAGCAGTACTTC. Translated, it gives CSAPNPVTSGSVYEQYF.

This clone was detected many times. The chain employs TRBV18 and TRBJ1-2; tentative D call: TRBD1 (5 bases). The germline V and J ends were trimmed by 3 bases and 3 bases, with 11 bases remaining between them. This CDR3 contains 14 residues. Germline V gene sequence: CDR1 KGHSH, CDR2 LQKENI. CDR3 coding DNA: TGTGCCAGCTCACCCCGCCGGGGGGACTATGGCTACACCTTC. This sequence encodes CASSPRRGDYGYTF.

At least ten counts were recorded for this clone. The genes are TRBV19 and TRBJ2-3, with TRBD1 identical over 7 bases. This CDR3 is built from 13 residues. Germline-derived CDR1 and CDR2 are LNHDA and SQIVND (reference sequence). V lost 9 bases, J lost 2 bases, and 5 bases stayed unmatched. The CDR3 spells CASRDRNTDTQYF. Here the CDR3 DNA reads TGTGCCAGCCGGGACAGAAACACAGATACGCAGTATTTT.

The rearrangement links TRBV19 to TRBJ2-3, with D tentatively TRBD1 (5 bases). Germline lookup yields CDR1 LNHDA and CDR2 SQIVND (reference sequence). Trimming cost V 7 bases and J 1 base, with 21 bases left between them. The CDR3 runs 17 residues. The CDR3 protein is CASISRQCGFGTDTQYF. The CDR3 DNA is TGTGCCAGTATTAGCCGACAGTGTGGTTTTGGCACAGATACGCAGTATTTT.

This clone occurred a few times. A much larger clone sits a single nucleotide away, making a read error possible. The sample has other DNA sequences that encode this CDR3 too. V and J are TRBV27 and TRBJ2-2; TRBD1 matches 7 bases. The CDR3 consists of 15 residues. Per the germline V gene, CDR1 is MNHEY and CDR2 is SMNVEV (reference sequence). V dropped 5 bases and J dropped 14; count of bases not matched to a gene: 17. As DNA, the CDR3 is TGTGCCAGCAGTCCCGGGACAGTGAACACCGGGGCCCTGTTTTTT. This sequence encodes CASSPGTVNTGALFF.